Reported below is one T cell receptor beta chain. Its antigen is undetermined. The CDR3 has 16 amino acids. The trim removed 1 base at V and 3 bases at J, leaving 6 bases unmatched. Germline V lookup: CDR1 SGDLS, CDR2 YYNGEE. TCRdb's table, derived via immunoSEQ multiplex PCR, lists solely in-frame clones and lacks some. The sample shows some 83,000 clones, 91% of them seen only once. This specimen comes from a study of graft-versus-host responses after intestinal transplantation. Overall study results and limits: Allografts from individuals with graft-donor T cell macrochimerism displayed high graft-versus-host to host-versus-graft clonal ratios. Present in recipient marrow, GvH clones included some that appeared first in ileum or blood. Early post-transplant declines in HvG were associated with peak levels of circulating GvH clones.

This chain connects TRBV9 to TRBJ2-3; 9 positions agree with TRBD2. The source was unstimulated CD4+ T cells sorted from spleen or lymph node cells, collected before intestinal transplant. This receptor was identified in a human donor who received an intestinal transplant. This chain's CDR3 is CASSVWRGGGTDTQYF. CDR3 DNA: TGTGCCAGCAGCGTATGGCGGGGGGGCGGAACAGATACGCAGTATTTT.